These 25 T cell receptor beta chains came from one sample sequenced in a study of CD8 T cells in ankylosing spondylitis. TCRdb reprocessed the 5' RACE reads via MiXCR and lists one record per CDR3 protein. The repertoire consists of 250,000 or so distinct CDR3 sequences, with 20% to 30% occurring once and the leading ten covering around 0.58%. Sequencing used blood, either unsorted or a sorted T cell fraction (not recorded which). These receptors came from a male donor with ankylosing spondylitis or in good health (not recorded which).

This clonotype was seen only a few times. The CDR3 sequence: CASTGFGAGDTEAFF. DNA of the CDR3: TGTGCCAGCACGGGCTTTGGGGCTGGGGACACTGAAGCTTTCTTT. This chain joins TRBV6-1 and TRBJ1-1, with D possibly matching TRBD1 (5 bases). The V end lost 7 bases, the J end lost 3 bases, and 18 bases lay between the germline ends. The length of the CDR3 is 15 residues. Looked up from germline, CDR1 is MNHNS and CDR2 is SASEGT.

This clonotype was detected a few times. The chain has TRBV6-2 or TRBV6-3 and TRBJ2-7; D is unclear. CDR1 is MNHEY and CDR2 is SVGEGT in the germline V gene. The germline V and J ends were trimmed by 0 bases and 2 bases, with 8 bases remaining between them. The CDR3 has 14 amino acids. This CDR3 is CASSYSIATYEQYF. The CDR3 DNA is TGTGCCAGCAGTTACTCGATAGCCACCTACGAGCAGTACTTC.

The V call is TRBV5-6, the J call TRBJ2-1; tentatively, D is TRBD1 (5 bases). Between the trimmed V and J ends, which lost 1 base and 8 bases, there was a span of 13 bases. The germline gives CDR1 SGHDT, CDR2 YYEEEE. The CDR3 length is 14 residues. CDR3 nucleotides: TGTGCCAGCAGCTTGTGGTCAAGCAGGGATGAGCAGTTCTTC. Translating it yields CASSLWSSRDEQFF.

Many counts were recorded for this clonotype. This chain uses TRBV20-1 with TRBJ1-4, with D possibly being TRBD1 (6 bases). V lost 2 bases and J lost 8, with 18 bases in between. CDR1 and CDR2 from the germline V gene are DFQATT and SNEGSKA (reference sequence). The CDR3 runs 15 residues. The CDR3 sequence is CSARTPRGAGEKLFF. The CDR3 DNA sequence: TGCAGTGCTAGAACGCCACGGGGGGCAGGGGAAAAACTGTTTTTT.

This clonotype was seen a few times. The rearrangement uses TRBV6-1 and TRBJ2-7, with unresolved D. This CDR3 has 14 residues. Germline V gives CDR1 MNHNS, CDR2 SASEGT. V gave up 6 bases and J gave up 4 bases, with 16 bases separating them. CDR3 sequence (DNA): TGTGCCAGCAGAACGGACGGGCGTCCTTACGAGCAGTACTTC. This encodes CASRTDGRPYEQYF.

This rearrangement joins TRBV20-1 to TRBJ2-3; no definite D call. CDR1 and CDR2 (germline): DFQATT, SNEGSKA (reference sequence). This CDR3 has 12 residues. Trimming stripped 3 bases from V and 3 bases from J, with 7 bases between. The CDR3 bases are TGCAGTGCTAGCCCGAAAACAGATACGCAGTATTTT. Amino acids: CSASPKTDTQYF.

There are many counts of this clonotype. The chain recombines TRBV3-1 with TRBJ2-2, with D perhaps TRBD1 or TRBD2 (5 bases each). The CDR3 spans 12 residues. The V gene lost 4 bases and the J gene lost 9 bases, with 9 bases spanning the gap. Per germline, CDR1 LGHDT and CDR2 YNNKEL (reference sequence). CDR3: CASSPGTRELFF. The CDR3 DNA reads TGTGCCAGCAGCCCCGGGACCCGGGAGCTGTTTTTT.

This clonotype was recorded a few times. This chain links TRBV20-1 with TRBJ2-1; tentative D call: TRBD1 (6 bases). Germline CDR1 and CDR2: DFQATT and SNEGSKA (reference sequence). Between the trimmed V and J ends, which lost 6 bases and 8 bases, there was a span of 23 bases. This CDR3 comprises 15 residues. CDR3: CSANHPSGVSYEQFF. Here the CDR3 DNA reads TGCAGTGCAAATCACCCCTCAGGGGTTAGCTATGAGCAGTTCTTC.

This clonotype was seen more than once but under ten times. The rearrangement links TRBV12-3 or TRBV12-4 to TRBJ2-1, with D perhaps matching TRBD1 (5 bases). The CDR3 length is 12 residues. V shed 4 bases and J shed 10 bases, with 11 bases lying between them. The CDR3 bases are TGTGCCAGCAGTTCAGGGTTGGGGGAGCAGTTCTTC. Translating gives CASSSGLGEQFF.

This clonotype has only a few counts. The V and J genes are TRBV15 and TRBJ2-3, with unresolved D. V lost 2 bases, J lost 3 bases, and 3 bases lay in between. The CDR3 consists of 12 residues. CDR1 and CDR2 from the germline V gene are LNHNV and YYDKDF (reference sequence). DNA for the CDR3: TGTGCCACCAGCAGAAAGACAGATACGCAGTATTTT. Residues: CATSRKTDTQYF.

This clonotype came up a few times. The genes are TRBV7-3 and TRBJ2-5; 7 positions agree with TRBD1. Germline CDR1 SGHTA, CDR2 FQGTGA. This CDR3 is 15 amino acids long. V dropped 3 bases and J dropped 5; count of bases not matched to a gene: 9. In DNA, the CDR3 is TGTGCCAGCAGCTTCCCCGACAGGGTGGGGGAGACCCAGTACTTC. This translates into CASSFPDRVGETQYF.

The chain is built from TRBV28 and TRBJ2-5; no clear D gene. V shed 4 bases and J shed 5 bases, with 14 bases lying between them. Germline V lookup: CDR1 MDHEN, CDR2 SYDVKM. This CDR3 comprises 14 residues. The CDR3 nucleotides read TGTGCCAGCAGTTCGATCCTGGCTAGTGAGACCCAGTACTTC. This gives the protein CASSSILASETQYF.

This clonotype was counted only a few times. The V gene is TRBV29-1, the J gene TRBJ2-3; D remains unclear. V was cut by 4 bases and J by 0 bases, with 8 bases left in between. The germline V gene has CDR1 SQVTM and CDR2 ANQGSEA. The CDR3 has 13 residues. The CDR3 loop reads CSVGWLSTDTQYF. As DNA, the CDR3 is TGCAGCGTTGGCTGGCTAAGCACAGATACGCAGTATTTT.

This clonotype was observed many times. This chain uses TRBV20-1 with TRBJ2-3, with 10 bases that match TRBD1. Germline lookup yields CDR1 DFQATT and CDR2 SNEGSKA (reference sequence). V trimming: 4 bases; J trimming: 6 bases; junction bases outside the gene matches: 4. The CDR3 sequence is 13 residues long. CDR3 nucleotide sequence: TGCAGTGCTACCCGGACAGGGGGGGATACGCAGTATTTT. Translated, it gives CSATRTGGDTQYF.

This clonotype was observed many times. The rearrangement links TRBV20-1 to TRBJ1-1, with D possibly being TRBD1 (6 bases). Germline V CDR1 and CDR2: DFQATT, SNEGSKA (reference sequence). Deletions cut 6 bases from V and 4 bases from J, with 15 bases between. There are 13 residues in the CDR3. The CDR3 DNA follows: TGCAGTGCAAATACAGGGCTGGGCACTGAAGCTTTCTTT. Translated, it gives CSANTGLGTEAFF.

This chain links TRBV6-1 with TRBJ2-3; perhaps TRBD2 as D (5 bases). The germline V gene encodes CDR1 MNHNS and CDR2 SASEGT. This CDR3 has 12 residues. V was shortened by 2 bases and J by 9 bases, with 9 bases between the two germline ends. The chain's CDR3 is CASSESGGTQYF. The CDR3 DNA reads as TGTGCCAGCAGTGAATCCGGCGGGACGCAGTATTTT.

This CDR3 is CSAKPTGVSNQPQHF. CDR3 nucleotide sequence: TGCAGTGCTAAGCCTACAGGGGTTAGCAATCAGCCCCAGCATTTT. The gene calls are TRBV20-1 and TRBJ1-5; 7 bases match TRBD1. The V gene end was trimmed by 4 bases and the J gene end by 0 bases; junction bases not matched to a gene: 6. This CDR3 has 15 amino acids. CDR1 DFQATT and CDR2 SNEGSKA come from the germline V gene (reference sequence).

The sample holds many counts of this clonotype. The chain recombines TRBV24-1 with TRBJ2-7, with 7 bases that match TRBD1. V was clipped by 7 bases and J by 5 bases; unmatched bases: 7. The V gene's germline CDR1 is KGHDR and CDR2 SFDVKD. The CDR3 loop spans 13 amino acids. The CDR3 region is CATRPDRVHEQYF. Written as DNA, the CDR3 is TGTGCCACCAGGCCTGACAGGGTCCACGAGCAGTACTTC.

CDR3 DNA: TGTGCCAGCAGCTTTTCTAGCAACAATGAGCAGTTCTTC. It yields the protein CASSFSSNNEQFF. V and J are TRBV11-2 and TRBJ2-1; maybe TRBD2 (5 bases). Trimming shortened V by 3 bases and J by 5 bases, and 8 bases separated the two germline ends. This CDR3 contains 13 residues. Germline V lookup: CDR1 SGHAT, CDR2 FQNNGV. Based on the CDR3 plus reference TRBV11-2 and TRBJ2-1, the full variable domain is EAGVAQSPRYKIIEKRQSVAFWCNPISGHATLYWYQQILGQGPKLLIQFQNNGVVDDSQLPKDRFSAERLKGVDSTLKIQPAKLEDSAVYLCASSFSSNNEQFFGPGTRLTVL.

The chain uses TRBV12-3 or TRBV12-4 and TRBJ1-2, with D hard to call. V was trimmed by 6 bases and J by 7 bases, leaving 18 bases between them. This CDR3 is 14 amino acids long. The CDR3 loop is CASSPYPPRSGYTF. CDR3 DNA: TGTGCCAGCAGCCCTTACCCCCCTCGTAGTGGCTACACCTTC.

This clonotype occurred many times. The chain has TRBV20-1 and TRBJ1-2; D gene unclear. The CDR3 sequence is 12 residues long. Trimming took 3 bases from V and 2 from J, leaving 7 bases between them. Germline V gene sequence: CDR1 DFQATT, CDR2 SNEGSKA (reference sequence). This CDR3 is CSASLGNYGYTF. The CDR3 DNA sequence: TGCAGTGCTAGTTTGGGGAACTATGGCTACACCTTC.

CDR3 in DNA: TGTGCCAGCAGTGGGGCTAGTGCTTACAATGAGCAGTTCTTC. Protein product: CASSGASAYNEQFF. The chain employs TRBV2 and TRBJ2-1; D unclear. CDR3 length equals 14 residues. V was trimmed by 4 bases and J by 4 bases, leaving 11 bases between them. The germline CDR1 and CDR2 sequences are SNHLY and FYNNEI.

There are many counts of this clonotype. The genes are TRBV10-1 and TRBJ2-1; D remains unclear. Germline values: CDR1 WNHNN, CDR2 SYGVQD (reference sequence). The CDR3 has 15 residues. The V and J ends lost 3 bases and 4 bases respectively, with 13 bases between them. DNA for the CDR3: TGCGCCAGCAGTGACGGTGGCCTGGGTTACAATGAGCAGTTCTTC. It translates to CASSDGGLGYNEQFF.

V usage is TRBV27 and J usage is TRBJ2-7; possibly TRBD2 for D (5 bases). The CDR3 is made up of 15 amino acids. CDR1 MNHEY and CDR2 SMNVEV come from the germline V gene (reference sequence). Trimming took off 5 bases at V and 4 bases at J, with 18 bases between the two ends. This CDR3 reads CASSPSGSAGYEQYF. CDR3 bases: TGTGCCAGCAGTCCGTCGGGGTCGGCCGGTTACGAGCAGTACTTC.

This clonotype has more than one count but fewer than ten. CDR3 sequence (DNA): TGCAGTGCTAGAGAGCCTAGCGGGGGCATTAGCTCCTACGAGCAGTACTTC. Protein sequence: CSAREPSGGISSYEQYF. The V and J genes are TRBV20-1 and TRBJ2-7; 10 bases map to TRBD2. The CDR3 consists of 17 residues. Looked up from germline, CDR1 is DFQATT and CDR2 is SNEGSKA (reference sequence). J lost 0 bases, V lost 0 bases, and 8 bases had no gene match.